This is a list of T cell receptor beta chains from one sample in a study of blood T cell repertoires in COVID-19. Clones were sequenced by immunoSEQ multiplex PCR, and TCRdb holds only the in-frame ones, with some missing. The table includes under 250,000 clones, more than 75% detected once. Sequenced sample: peripheral blood. The source is an older man with acute or convalescent COVID-19. CDR3s include the opening cysteine and the closing phenylalanine or tryptophan. Fields, in order: J gene, D gene, clone size, V gene, CDR3 DNA, CDR3 protein. A D gene is named only where the DNA matches it firmly. The listing skips clone size in some rows; elsewhere it reads once, few, many or a size class.

TRBJ1-4,NA,NA,TRBV29-1,TGCAGCGTTGGGGCCGGTTTGGAACGTGAAAAACTGTTTTTT,CSVGAGLEREKLFF
TRBJ1-3,TRBD1,NA,TRBV3-1/TRBV3-2,TGTGCCAGCGGGCAGGGGGCAGAAAACACCATATATTTT,CASGQGAENTIYF
TRBJ2-1,TRBD2,NA,TRBV10-2,TGCGCCAGCAGTCCCGGGACTACCGACAATGAGCAGTTCTTC,CASSPGTTDNEQFF
TRBJ1-4,TRBD1,NA,TRBV5-8,TGTGCCAGCAGGGGACAGGGCTGGGAAAAACTGTTTTTT,CASRGQGWEKLFF
TRBJ1-5,NA,NA,TRBV19,TGTGCCAGTAGTATAACCGGAGGGAGCAATCAGCCCCAGCATTTT,CASSITGGSNQPQHF
TRBJ1-2,NA,NA,TRBV6-5,TGTGCCAGCAGTTACTCGAGTCAGGCGGGAGGCTACACCTTC,CASSYSSQAGGYTF
TRBJ1-3,NA,NA,TRBV29-1,TGCAGCGTTGAAGGTGGAGTCGACACCATATATTTT,CSVEGGVDTIYF
TRBJ1-4,TRBD1,NA,TRBV15,TGTGCCACCAGCACGAGACAGGGCAATGAAAAACTGTTTTTT,CATSTRQGNEKLFF
TRBJ2-5,TRBD2,NA,TRBV13,TGTGCCAGCAGCTACGGGGGGGCAGGAGAGACCCAGTACTTC,CASSYGGAGETQYF
TRBJ2-1,NA,NA,TRBV5-4,TGTGCCAGCAGCTCCGGAGGGGACGTTACCTACAATGAGCAGTTCTTC,CASSSGGDVTYNEQFF
TRBJ2-7,TRBD2,NA,TRBV6-5,TGTGCCAGCAGCCTTTCGGGGGGTGACTACGAGCAGTACTTC,CASSLSGGDYEQYF
TRBJ2-1,TRBD2,NA,TRBV5-4,TGTGCCAGCACCGCGTGGGGGGGTCTATCCTACAATGAGCAGTTCTTC,CASTAWGGLSYNEQFF
TRBJ1-2,NA,NA,TRBV18,TGTGCCAGCTCATCGGGTTGGGGGCCTAACTATGGCTACACCTTC,CASSSGWGPNYGYTF
TRBJ2-2,TRBD2,NA,TRBV7-3,TGTGCCAGCAGTTCCGGGACTAGCGGGAGGAGAGGGGAGCTGTTTTTT,CASSSGTSGRRGELFF
TRBJ2-2,TRBD1,NA,TRBV5-1,TGCGCCAGCAGCCTGGACAGGGGTGACACCGGGGAGCTGTTTTTT,CASSLDRGDTGELFF
TRBJ2-6,TRBD2,NA,TRBV18,TGTGCCAGCTCACACGGGACTAGCGGGAAATCTGGGGCCAACGTCCTGACTTTC,CASSHGTSGKSGANVLTF
TRBJ1-1,TRBD1,NA,TRBV5-4,TGTGCCAGCAGCTTGGGAACAGGGGCGCGAGGTGAAGCTTTCTTT,CASSLGTGARGEAFF
TRBJ2-2,NA,NA,TRBV18,TGTGCCAGCTCACCCCGGGTAACAGGGAGCAACACCGGGGAGCTGTTTTTT,CASSPRVTGSNTGELFF
TRBJ1-1,NA,few,TRBV4-2,TGTGCCAGCAGCCAAGGACTGGGAAGGAGGGAAGCTTTCTTT,CASSQGLGRREAFF
TRBJ2-1,NA,NA,TRBV11-2,TGTGCCAGCAGGGTGGGGCAGAGCTACAATGAGCAGTTCTTC,CASRVGQSYNEQFF
TRBJ2-2,NA,NA,TRBV19,TGTGCCAGTAGTTTACTCCAGGCGAACACCGGGGAGCTGTTTTTT,CASSLLQANTGELFF
TRBJ1-2,TRBD1,NA,TRBV3-1/TRBV3-2,TGTGCCAGCACGGGCACAGGGGGCTATGGCTACACCTTC,CASTGTGGYGYTF
TRBJ1-3,NA,NA,TRBV10-2,TGCGCCAGCAGTGTACAGGGTACTGCTGGAAACACCATATATTTT,CASSVQGTAGNTIYF
TRBJ2-5,NA,NA,TRBV24-1,TGTGCCACCAGTGATCCTCAGGGGAACCAAGAGACCCAGTACTTC,CATSDPQGNQETQYF
TRBJ2-6,TRBD1,NA,TRBV6-2/TRBV6-3,TGTGCCAGCAGTTTTTACCGGGACAGGGTCTCTGGGGCCAACGTCCTGACTTTC,CASSFYRDRVSGANVLTF
TRBJ2-7,TRBD2,NA,TRBV7-3,TGTGCCAGCAGCTCCTATGGAGCGGGAGGCGAGCAGTACTTC,CASSSYGAGGEQYF
TRBJ1-5,TRBD1,NA,TRBV19,TGTGCCAGTAGTATCTACCGGACAGGCCTCGGTCAGCCCCAGCATTTT,CASSIYRTGLGQPQHF
TRBJ1-3,NA,NA,TRBV16,TGTGCCAGCACACCAGGATCTGGAAACACCATATATTTT,CASTPGSGNTIYF
TRBJ1-5,NA,NA,TRBV21-1,TGTGCCAGCAGCGGAGGGGGCGGAAATCAGCCCCAGCATTTT,CASSGGGGNQPQHF
TRBJ2-2,NA,NA,TRBV3-1/TRBV3-2,TGTGCCAGCAGCCTGACGGACAGGAGGGCCGGGGAGCTGTTTTTT,CASSLTDRRAGELFF
TRBJ2-7,TRBD1,NA,TRBV10-2,TGCGCCAGCAGTGAGCCGGGACAGGGGGCCTACGAGCAGTACTTC,CASSEPGQGAYEQYF
TRBJ1-1,TRBD1,NA,TRBV6-5,TGTGCCAGCGAGGGGACAGGAAACACTGAAGCTTTCTTT,CASEGTGNTEAFF
TRBJ1-5,NA,NA,TRBV7-8,TGTGCCAGCAGCTTGCCGTGGGAGGGCAATCAGCCCCAGCATTTT,CASSLPWEGNQPQHF
TRBJ1-5,TRBD1,NA,TRBV6-1,TGTGCCAGCAGTGCGTCACAGGGGGGTCCAGTGAGGGGCAATCAGCCCCAGCATTTT,CASSASQGGPVRGNQPQHF
TRBJ1-1,TRBD1,few,TRBV2,TGTGCCAGCAGCTTGGACAGGGGGAGGTCTGAAGCTTTCTTT,CASSLDRGRSEAFF
TRBJ1-2,NA,NA,TRBV19,TGTGCCATCTCAAGGGAGGGCAGTGGCTACACCTTC,CAISREGSGYTF
TRBJ1-5,NA,NA,TRBV12-3/TRBV12-4,TGTGCCAGCAGTTTATCGGAGGATCAGCCCCAGCATTTT,CASSLSEDQPQHF
TRBJ2-2,TRBD1,once,TRBV6-4,TGTGCCAGCAGGAGGGACAGGGAGAACACCGGGGAGCTGTTTTTT,CASRRDRENTGELFF
TRBJ1-1,TRBD1,NA,TRBV5-1,TGCGCCAGCAGCTCCGGACAGGGGAACACTGAAGCTTTCTTT,CASSSGQGNTEAFF
TRBJ1-5,NA,NA,TRBV19,TGTGCCAGTAGTCCCACGGCGGGGGCAAATCAGCCCCAGCATTTT,CASSPTAGANQPQHF